These 27 T cell receptor beta chains share one sample of origin, sequenced in a study of blood T cells in healthy people across ages (dated by TCRdb to about 2015). Preparation of the library involved 5' RACE. Sequencing was carried out with an Illumina HiSeq 2500. The second PCR ran for about 6 to 12 cycles and used a J-beta primer mix along with a sample-barcoded 5' primer. TCRdb's own reprocessing of the public reads used fastp at Q25 and MiXCR and kept productive beta chains. Entries are consolidated by CDR3 protein sequence, retaining the most common genes and DNA. The sample table holds about 1.4 million distinct CDR3 sequences, of which approximately 63% were seen once. The ten largest clones take up 6.5% to 8.5% of the sample. Sequenced input: blood. The receptors come from a man between 18 and 29 years old in good health.

This clonotype showed up just a few times. This chain connects TRBV6-1 to TRBJ1-5; unclear D gene. Germline V gene lookup returns CDR1 MNHNS and CDR2 SASEGT. This CDR3 contains 15 residues. With 2 bases removed from V and 3 bases from J, the gap between germline ends came to 11 bases. The DNA of the CDR3 is TGTGCCAGCAGTGAACAACCGAAAAACAATCAGCCCCAGCATTTT. It codes for CASSEQPKNNQPQHF.

The chain recombines TRBV4-1 with TRBJ2-7, with no clear D. The CDR3 is made up of 16 amino acids. Germline CDR1 reads MGHRA; CDR2 reads YSYEKL. The V end was cut by 1 base, the J end by 3 bases, with 16 bases between. In DNA form, the CDR3 reads TGCGCCAGCAGCCAAGGGGCAGGACCCCCTTTCTACGAGCAGTACTTC. Protein: CASSQGAGPPFYEQYF.

The rearrangement joins TRBV3-1 to TRBJ1-5; D might be TRBD1 (6 bases). This CDR3 comprises 14 residues. CDR1 and CDR2 from the germline V gene are LGHDT and YNNKEL (reference sequence). CDR3: CANSLGTRNQPQHF. The CDR3, as DNA: TGTGCTAACAGCCTTGGGACAAGAAATCAGCCCCAGCATTTT.

The chain employs TRBV6-2 or TRBV6-3 and TRBJ2-3; TRBD2 matches at 8 bases. The CDR3 length is 15 residues. Germline V lookup: CDR1 MNHEY, CDR2 SVGEGT. V shed 8 bases and J 2 bases; nucleotides not matched to a gene: 9. CDR3 in amino acids: CASHTGTSSTDTQYF. The CDR3 nucleotides read TGTGCCAGCCACACCGGGACTAGTTCCACAGATACGCAGTATTTT.

The chain joins TRBV11-2 to TRBJ2-7; D is uncertain. CDR1 is SGHAT and CDR2 is FQNNGV in the germline V gene. The CDR3 length is 13 residues. V shed 5 bases and J shed 2 bases, with 10 bases lying between them. CDR3 sequence reads: CASSVTSAYEQYF. CDR3 DNA sequence: TGTGCCAGCAGCGTAACCTCCGCCTACGAGCAGTACTTC.

The J gene is TRBJ1-2, the V gene TRBV25-1; no definite D call. The germline gives CDR1 MGHDK, CDR2 SYGVNS. CDR3 length: 13 amino acids. The germline V and J ends were trimmed by 2 bases and 3 bases, with 7 bases remaining between them. In DNA, the CDR3 is TGTGCCAGCAGTGAACCTGAATACTATGGCTACACCTTC. Translating it yields CASSEPEYYGYTF.

The V call is TRBV29-1, the J call TRBJ2-5; 7 bases fit TRBD1. The J call could be wrong; TRBJ2-7 is a better fit for the DNA end. Germline lookup yields CDR1 SQVTM and CDR2 ANQGSEA. This CDR3 spans 13 amino acids. For the CDR3, the DNA is TGCAGCGTAACACCGGGGACAGCGGACGAGCAGTACTTC. Protein sequence: CSVTPGTADEQYF.

This clonotype has just a few counts. V and J are TRBV5-1 and TRBJ2-3; 7 positions match TRBD2. CDR1 SGHRS and CDR2 YFSETQ come from the germline V gene. CDR3 length: 15 amino acids. Losses at the gene ends were 4 bases for V and 3 bases for J; bases not matched to a gene: 8. CDR3 sequence: CASSTSGLNTDTQYF. DNA of the CDR3: TGCGCCAGCAGCACATCGGGACTAAATACAGATACGCAGTATTTT.

This chain joins TRBV10-1 and TRBJ2-1; 8 positions match TRBD1. V shed 4 bases, J shed 8 bases, and the junction held 7 bases outside the gene matches. Germline CDR1 and CDR2: WNHNN and SYGVQD (reference sequence). CDR3 length equals 14 residues. The CDR3 nucleotides are TGCGCCAGCAGTGTGGACAGGGAATACCATGAGCAGTTCTTC. Protein product: CASSVDREYHEQFF.

The chain carries TRBV18 and TRBJ1-1; D uncertain. V lost 1 base, J lost 6 bases, and 9 bases lay in between. The CDR3 sequence is 13 residues long. CDR1 is KGHSH, CDR2 LQKENI, per germline. The CDR3 coding sequence is TGTGCCAGCTCACCACTTATGGGCCCTGAAGCTTTCTTT. Its translation is CASSPLMGPEAFF.

The rearrangement joins TRBV5-1 to TRBJ2-7, with unresolved D. Germline CDR1 is SGHRS and CDR2 is YFSETQ. V lost 4 bases, J lost 4 bases, and 9 bases lay in between. The CDR3 totals 12 residues. DNA of the CDR3: TGCGCCAGCAGCGATGAAAGGTACGAGCAGTACTTC. It translates to CASSDERYEQYF.

The chain uses TRBV4-3 and TRBJ2-3, with D perhaps matching TRBD2 (7 bases). V lost 0 bases, J lost 5 bases, and 15 bases lay in between. Germline V gives CDR1 LGHNA, CDR2 YSLEER. The CDR3 has 16 residues. The CDR3 nucleotides are TGCGCCAGCAGCCAAGATTTAAGGGGGGGGGGAGATACGCAGTATTTT. It is translated as CASSQDLRGGGDTQYF.

CDR3 nucleotide sequence: TGTGCCAGCAGCCCTTCCGGGACAGGGGCTAACTATGGCTACACCTTC. The encoded protein is CASSPSGTGANYGYTF. The chain has TRBV6-2 or TRBV6-3 and TRBJ1-2; the match to TRBD1 covers 10 bases. The trim removed 6 bases at V and 0 bases at J, leaving 7 bases unmatched. The germline gives CDR1 MNHEY, CDR2 SVGEGT. The CDR3 spans 16 residues.

V and J are TRBV6-5 and TRBJ2-1; the match to TRBD2 covers 14 bases. The CDR3 consists of 16 residues. Unmatched junction bases numbered 8, after V lost 5 bases and J lost 8 bases. Germline assignment: CDR1 MNHEY and CDR2 SVGAGI. The CDR3 DNA sequence: TGTGCCAGCAGTACTACGACTAGCGGGAGGGCCGATGAGCAGTTCTTC. Its translation is CASSTTTSGRADEQFF.

The CDR3 region is CASSLEGFGTDTQYF. The CDR3 nucleotides are TGCGCCAGCAGTCTGGAGGGATTCGGCACAGATACGCAGTATTTT. This chain links TRBV4-1 with TRBJ2-3, with D possibly TRBD2 on 6 matching bases. Germline V gene sequence: CDR1 MGHRA, CDR2 YSYEKL. This CDR3 contains 15 residues. The ends were cut back, 6 bases at V and 1 base at J, with 14 bases in the middle.

V usage is TRBV6-5 and J usage is TRBJ2-2; 7 bases agree with TRBD1. V shed 0 bases, J shed 1 base, and the junction held 5 bases outside the gene matches. Germline V lookup: CDR1 MNHEY, CDR2 SVGAGI. CDR3 length: 17 amino acids. The CDR3 is CASSYSIGTVNTGELFF. The DNA for the CDR3 is TGTGCCAGCAGTTACTCGATTGGGACAGTGAACACCGGGGAGCTGTTTTTT.

This clonotype appeared a single time. The CDR3 loop reads CASSLTGTENSPLHF. The CDR3 DNA reads as TGTGCCAGCAGTCTGACCGGGACAGAAAATTCACCCCTCCACTTT. V usage is TRBV11-2 and J usage is TRBJ1-6; 7 bases fit TRBD1. The V and J ends lost 6 bases and 7 bases, in that order; junction bases with no gene match: 9. This CDR3 spans 15 amino acids. The germline CDR1 and CDR2 sequences are SGHAT and FQNNGV.

CDR3 DNA: TGTGCCAGCAGCTTGGTAGCGAACAGGACAGGGGGGACCTACGAGCAGTACTTC. Encoded protein: CASSLVANRTGGTYEQYF. The chain recombines TRBV7-7 with TRBJ2-4; 10 bases line up with TRBD1. Near its end, the DNA agrees better with TRBJ2-7, so the J call may be wrong. The CDR3 runs 18 residues. The germline V gene encodes CDR1 SSHAT and CDR2 FNYEAQ (reference sequence).

The chain carries TRBV5-6 and TRBJ1-2, with no clear D. This CDR3 is built from 13 residues. Trimming cost V 0 bases and J 8 bases, with 11 bases left between them. The germline gives CDR1 SGHDT, CDR2 YYEEEE. The DNA of the CDR3 is TGTGCCAGCAGCTTGGTTGGGCCCAGCGGCTACACCTTC. Translation: CASSLVGPSGYTF.

The rearrangement uses TRBV11-2 and TRBJ2-1; 7 bases are a match to TRBD2. The closer fit of TRBJ2-7 to the DNA end suggests the J call may be wrong. Germline V gene lookup returns CDR1 SGHAT and CDR2 FQNNGV. The CDR3 consists of 15 residues. The CDR3: CASSPWDYSYNEQYF. CDR3 DNA sequence: TGTGCCAGCAGCCCCTGGGACTACTCCTACAATGAGCAGTACTTC.

A few counts support this clonotype. The chain uses TRBV5-1 and TRBJ2-1; D call uncertain. Germline CDR1 and CDR2: SGHRS and YFSETQ. V dropped 2 bases and J dropped 6 bases, with 18 bases sitting between them. This CDR3 comprises 16 residues. The CDR3 DNA reads TGCGCCAGCAGCTTTTATGGACCCCTCGGCGGCAATGAGCAGTTCTTC. Protein sequence: CASSFYGPLGGNEQFF. Looking up the rest from reference TRBV5-1 and TRBJ2-1 gives the full variable domain: KAGVTQTPRYLIKTRGQQVTLSCSPISGHRSVSWYQQTPGQGLQFLFEYFSETQRNKGNFPGRFSGRQFSNSRSEMNVSTLELGDSALYLCASSFYGPLGGNEQFFGPGTRLTVL.

J is TRBJ1-1 and V is TRBV29-1; D is unresolved. The CDR3 totals 12 residues. Germline loops: CDR1 SQVTM, CDR2 ANQGSEA. V lost 6 bases, J lost 6 bases, and 14 bases lay in between. CDR3 protein: CSVGIAGSEAFF. CDR3 coding DNA: TGCAGCGTGGGGATAGCGGGTTCTGAAGCTTTCTTT.

The CDR3 bases are TGTGCCAGCAGCTTAGAGACTAGTCTCAATGAGCAGTTCTTC. Its translation: CASSLETSLNEQFF. J is TRBJ2-1 and V is TRBV11-2, with D perhaps TRBD2 (6 bases). Trimming removed 0 bases at V and 6 bases at J, with 9 bases between. This CDR3 spans 14 amino acids. Germline assignment: CDR1 SGHAT and CDR2 FQNNGV.

This clonotype came up a few times. The J gene is TRBJ2-1, the V gene TRBV20-1; the match to TRBD2 covers 8 bases. The CDR3 sequence is 17 residues long. Germline trimming cut 0 bases from V and 2 bases from J; bases unmatched to any gene: 9. Germline V gene lookup returns CDR1 DFQATT and CDR2 SNEGSKA (reference sequence). The CDR3 loop reads CSARDHLSGATYNEQFF. The CDR3 DNA reads TGCAGTGCTAGAGATCACCTTAGCGGGGCGACCTACAATGAGCAGTTCTTC.

The chain couples TRBV5-1 to TRBJ2-5; TRBD1 aligns across 9 bases. Unmatched junction bases numbered 6, after V lost 7 bases and J lost 5 bases. Looked up from germline, CDR1 is SGHRS and CDR2 is YFSETQ. This CDR3 has 13 amino acids. The CDR3 DNA follows: TGCGCCAGCGGAACAGGGGGCGCGGAGACCCAGTACTTC. It encodes CASGTGGAETQYF.

The gene calls are TRBV4-1 and TRBJ2-6, with TRBD1 identical over 7 bases. CDR1 MGHRA and CDR2 YSYEKL come from the germline V gene. Trimming took 5 bases from V and 3 from J; bases not matched to a gene: 13. This CDR3 has 18 amino acids. CDR3 amino acids: CASSVVPGQNYGANVLTF. CDR3 coding DNA: TGCGCCAGCAGCGTCGTTCCGGGACAGAATTATGGGGCCAACGTCCTGACTTTC.

The CDR3 DNA reads as TGTGCCAGCGATCGGAGGGGTCTTTACAATGAGCAGTTCTTC. Protein sequence: CASDRRGLYNEQFF. The chain has TRBV5-6 and TRBJ2-1, with D possibly matching TRBD2 (6 bases). V was pared by 7 bases and J by 4 bases, with 15 bases between. Germline V gene sequence: CDR1 SGHDT, CDR2 YYEEEE. The CDR3 length is 14 residues.